The clone carrying this T cell receptor (beta chain) was found once. The data were taken from a study of blood T cell repertoires in COVID-19. As processed by the authors: Using reference gene primer amplification, nucleated cell counts were estimated. TCRdb's table, derived via immunoSEQ multiplex PCR, lists solely in-frame clones and lacks some. V and J calls and clone size are copied from that table; D and trimming were computed from the DNA. The table records about 50,000 clones, around four fifths of them present only once. The length of the CDR3 is 15 residues. The germline CDR1 and CDR2 sequences are SGHTA and FQGNSA. V was shortened by 2 bases and J by 9 bases, with 14 bases between the two germline ends.

Sequencing used peripheral blood. The gene calls are TRBV7-2 and TRBJ2-6; perhaps TRBD2 as D (6 bases). The TCR comes from a woman older than 75 with acute or convalescent COVID-19. DNA for the CDR3: TGTGCCAGCAGCTTACGACTAGGAGAGCTCAACGTCCTGACTTTC. This encodes CASSLRLGELNVLTF.